This entry features one TCR beta chain sequence. Its antigen remains unidentified. This record comes from a study of blood T cells in healthy people across ages. General study results and limits: Fewer expanded clones and more diversity marked long-lived versus aged donors. It was not known whether donors were CMV positive (a possible confounder of expanded clonotype changes). Getting older went along with TCR beta diversity per million T cells dropping roughly linearly.

The study drew donors from healthy Caucasian individuals in Russia aged roughly 6 to 90. Through a sample-barcoded 5' primer and a J-beta primer mix, a second PCR was run for 7 to 11 cycles. TCRdb used MiXCR to reprocess the 5' RACE reads, holding one entry per CDR3 protein. The table records hundreds of thousands of distinct CDR3 sequences, over 45% of them present only once. The V gene's germline CDR1 is DFQATT and CDR2 SNEGSKA (reference sequence). V trimming: 0 bases; J trimming: 2 bases; junction bases outside the gene matches: 8. CDR3 size: 16 residues. The rearrangement uses TRBV20-1 and TRBJ2-3, with 7 nucleotides matching TRBD2. The TCR originated in a woman aged 60-70 years in good health. Sequences were obtained from blood. CDR3 sequence: CSAREFGRENTDTQYF. The CDR3 DNA is TGCAGTGCTAGAGAATTTGGGCGGGAGAACACAGATACGCAGTATTTT.